The sequence of this T cell receptor (beta chain) was determined in a study of graft-versus-host responses after intestinal transplantation. Germline V lookup: CDR1 ENHRY, CDR2 SYGVKD. Trimming pared 3 bases from V and 0 bases from J, leaving 9 bases between. This CDR3 has 16 amino acids. Points on this clone: The antigen is unknown.

Sequenced by immunoSEQ multiplex PCR; TCRdb stores in-frame clones only, minus some. Among over 100,000 clones listed, roughly nine tenths were seen once. V is TRBV10-3 and J is TRBJ2-6; maybe TRBD2 (6 bases). The TCR was taken from a human donor who received an intestinal transplant. Here the sequenced sample was unstimulated CD4+ T cells sorted from spleen or lymph node cells, taken before intestinal transplant. CDR3 protein: CAISDHGSSGANVLTF. The CDR3 DNA sequence: TGTGCCATCAGTGACCACGGGAGCTCTGGGGCCAACGTCCTGACTTTC.